The 32 T cell receptor beta chains listed next were all sequenced from one sample in a study of cytomegalovirus exposure and HLA in healthy donors. It was with 60 Vbeta and 13 Jbeta primers that the PCR ran. Assay used: immunoSEQ multiplex PCR; TCRdb lists only in-frame clones, some missing. In the table there are approximately 150,000 clones, over 80% of which are singletons. The specimen was PBMCs. These receptors were taken from a male donor in good health and CMV-seronegative.

This chain uses TRBV5-8 with TRBJ1-5, with D maybe TRBD1 (5 bases). Germline V gene lookup returns CDR1 SGHTS and CDR2 YDEGEE. Trimming took 0 bases from V and 1 from J, leaving 8 bases between them. This CDR3 is built from 15 residues. CDR3 in amino acids: CASSLGTISNQPQHF. The CDR3 DNA sequence: TGTGCCAGCAGCTTGGGGACAATCAGCAATCAGCCCCAGCATTTT.

The chain couples TRBV7-8 to TRBJ2-7, with 10 positions matching TRBD2. The ends lost 3 bases at V and 5 bases at J; junction bases unmatched: 7. The CDR3 length is 15 residues. Germline lookup yields CDR1 SGHVS and CDR2 FQNEAQ. CDR3 in amino acids: CASSFQRGGRNEQYF. The CDR3 DNA reads TGTGCCAGCAGCTTCCAGCGGGGGGGCAGGAACGAGCAGTACTTC.

The chain combines TRBV13 with TRBJ2-7; 13 bases agree with TRBD2. V dropped 5 bases and J dropped 5; count of bases not matched to a gene: 9. The length of the CDR3 is 16 residues. Per the germline V gene, CDR1 is PRHDT and CDR2 is FYEKMQ (reference sequence). The CDR3 spells CASSVLAGGAGDEQYF. CDR3 nucleotide sequence: TGTGCCAGCAGCGTACTAGCGGGGGGGGCGGGCGACGAGCAGTACTTC.

Only a few counts were recorded for this clone. The DNA of the CDR3 is TGTGCCAGCTCACGGGAGCCTAGAGATGAAAAACTGTTTTTT. It yields the protein CASSREPRDEKLFF. The chain couples TRBV18 to TRBJ1-4; D uncertain. The CDR3 consists of 14 residues. With 4 bases removed from V and 6 bases from J, the gap between germline ends came to 12 bases. Germline-derived CDR1 and CDR2 are KGHSH and LQKENI. The full variable domain, with the rest looked up from reference TRBV18 and TRBJ1-4, is NAGVMQNPRHLVRRRGQEARLRCSPMKGHSHVYWYRQLPEEGLKFMVYLQKENIIDESGMPKERFSAEFPKEGPSILRIQQVVRGDSAAYFCASSREPRDEKLFFGSGTQLSVL.

This clone was found once. The J gene is TRBJ1-3, the V gene TRBV9; D is unclear. The CDR3 extends over 12 amino acids. V shed 6 bases and J shed 4 bases, with 8 bases lying between them. From germline, CDR1 is SGDLS and CDR2 YYNGEE. In nucleotides, the CDR3 is TGTGCCAGCAATACCGCGGGAAACACCATATATTTT. It encodes CASNTAGNTIYF.

The chain combines TRBV7-2 with TRBJ2-1, with 16 positions matching TRBD2. Germline V CDR1 and CDR2: SGHTA, FQGNSA. V was clipped by 2 bases and J by 1 base; unmatched bases: 5. The CDR3 has 19 amino acids. The CDR3 DNA reads TGTGCCAGCAGCTTAACCGGGACTAGCGGGGGGGGATCCTACAATGAGCAGTTCTTC. It specifies CASSLTGTSGGGSYNEQFF.

This clone has a handful of counts. The V call is TRBV15, the J call TRBJ2-2; 11 bases are a match to TRBD2. Germline V gives CDR1 LNHNV, CDR2 YYDKDF (reference sequence). CDR3 size: 15 residues. The V segment lost 3 bases and the J segment 5 bases; nucleotides outside the gene matches: 2. The CDR3 spells CATSRGLADTGELFF. In nucleotides, the CDR3 is TGTGCCACCAGCAGGGGACTAGCGGATACCGGGGAGCTGTTTTTT.

The V gene is TRBV4-2, the J gene TRBJ2-1; 7 bases are shared with TRBD2. V gave up 1 base and J gave up 7 bases; unmatched junction bases: 7. CDR1 LGHNA and CDR2 YNFKEQ come from the germline V gene. The CDR3 has 15 residues. The CDR3 sequence: CASSQVGGGRNEQFF. In DNA, the CDR3 is TGTGCCAGCAGCCAAGTCGGCGGGGGTCGGAATGAGCAGTTCTTC.

The chain carries TRBV10-3 and TRBJ2-6, with 11 nucleotides matching TRBD1. Germline-derived CDR1 and CDR2 are ENHRY and SYGVKD. Unmatched junction bases numbered 2, after V lost 8 bases and J lost 2 bases. CDR3 length: 15 residues. In nucleotides, the CDR3 is TGTGCCATCTGGACAGGGGGCACTGGGGCCAACGTCCTGACTTTC. Amino acids: CAIWTGGTGANVLTF.

The rearrangement uses TRBV15 and TRBJ2-1, with TRBD1 identical over 10 bases. The CDR3 extends over 17 amino acids. V trimming: 0 bases; J trimming: 3 bases; junction bases outside the gene matches: 5. Germline CDR1 reads LNHNV; CDR2 reads YYDKDF (reference sequence). CDR3 bases: TGTGCCACCAGCAGAGAGGGGGGACAGGGGCACTACAATGAGCAGTTCTTC. Encoded protein: CATSREGGQGHYNEQFF.

The V gene is TRBV4-3, the J gene TRBJ2-7; D unresolved. This CDR3 contains 14 residues. The V gene's germline CDR1 is LGHNA and CDR2 YSLEER. The V end lost 1 base, the J end lost 0 bases, and 7 bases lay between the germline ends. CDR3: CASSQGASSYEQYF. Here the CDR3 DNA reads TGCGCCAGCAGCCAAGGTGCCAGCTCCTACGAGCAGTACTTC.

V usage is TRBV18 and J usage is TRBJ1-1; 7 nucleotides align to TRBD1. Per the germline V gene, CDR1 is KGHSH and CDR2 is LQKENI. V was pared by 6 bases and J by 2 bases, with 12 bases of the junction left unmatched. The CDR3 contains 16 residues. This CDR3 is CASSLHRDRRNTEAFF. CDR3 nucleotides: TGTGCCAGCTCTCTCCACCGGGACAGAAGAAACACTGAAGCTTTCTTT. Together with reference TRBV18 and TRBJ1-1, the CDR3 gives the full variable domain: NAGVMQNPRHLVRRRGQEARLRCSPMKGHSHVYWYRQLPEEGLKFMVYLQKENIIDESGMPKERFSAEFPKEGPSILRIQQVVRGDSAAYFCASSLHRDRRNTEAFFGQGTRLTVV.

DNA of the CDR3: TGTGCCAGCAGATGGAGGGGCGGGAGCGTAGTCGGCACCGGGGAGCTGTTTTTT. Translation gives CASRWRGGSVVGTGELFF. The chain employs TRBV11-2 and TRBJ2-2, with 7 bases aligning to TRBD2. J was trimmed by 4 bases and V by 6 bases; bases with no gene match: 17. CDR1 is SGHAT and CDR2 is FQNNGV in the germline V gene. CDR3 size: 18 residues. Full variable domain (rest looked up from reference TRBV11-2 and TRBJ2-2): EAGVAQSPRYKIIEKRQSVAFWCNPISGHATLYWYQQILGQGPKLLIQFQNNGVVDDSQLPKDRFSAERLKGVDSTLKIQPAKLEDSAVYLCASRWRGGSVVGTGELFFGEGSRLTVL.

V usage is TRBV19 and J usage is TRBJ2-2, with 12 bases fitting TRBD1. Germline V CDR1 and CDR2: LNHDA, SQIVND (reference sequence). The CDR3 consists of 15 residues. Trimming removed 4 bases from V and 6 bases from J; junction bases left unmatched: 3. In DNA form, the CDR3 reads TGTGCCAGTAGTAAGAGGGACAGGGGGCCCGGGGAGCTGTTTTTT. Translated, it gives CASSKRDRGPGELFF.

This chain uses TRBV18 with TRBJ1-1; 7 nucleotides agree with TRBD1. The CDR3 consists of 15 residues. Germline V gene data show CDR1 as KGHSH and CDR2 as LQKENI. After removal of 3 bases from V and 0 bases from J, the junction contained 4 bases not matched to a gene. The CDR3 DNA sequence: TGTGCCAGCTCACCCGAACAGGGGCTGAACACTGAAGCTTTCTTT. It is translated as CASSPEQGLNTEAFF. The full variable domain, rest sourced from reference TRBV18 and TRBJ1-1, is NAGVMQNPRHLVRRRGQEARLRCSPMKGHSHVYWYRQLPEEGLKFMVYLQKENIIDESGMPKERFSAEFPKEGPSILRIQQVVRGDSAAYFCASSPEQGLNTEAFFGQGTRLTVV.

The rearrangement joins TRBV19 to TRBJ2-1; possible D gene TRBD2, 6 bases. The germline V gene has CDR1 LNHDA and CDR2 SQIVND (reference sequence). The CDR3 spans 14 residues. The V and J ends lost 8 bases and 2 bases respectively, with 13 bases between them. In DNA, the CDR3 is TGTGCCAGTCAACCGGGGGTCACCTACAATGAGCAGTTCTTC. It specifies CASQPGVTYNEQFF.

J is TRBJ2-7 and V is TRBV7-8; TRBD2 matches at 9 bases. CDR3 length equals 15 residues. CDR1 is SGHVS and CDR2 is FQNEAQ in the germline V gene. The trim removed 5 bases at V and 4 bases at J, leaving 9 bases unmatched. The CDR3 is CASSDKREARYEQYF. The CDR3 DNA is TGTGCCAGCAGCGATAAGCGGGAGGCTCGGTACGAGCAGTACTTC.

The J gene is TRBJ1-5, the V gene TRBV5-6; perhaps TRBD1 as D (5 bases). The CDR3 loop spans 17 amino acids. Trimming took 0 bases from V and 0 from J, leaving 13 bases between them. Germline V gene data show CDR1 as SGHDT and CDR2 as YYEEEE. This CDR3 is CASSLAGGEHSNQPQHF. As DNA, the CDR3 is TGTGCCAGCAGCTTGGCCGGGGGGGAACATAGCAATCAGCCCCAGCATTTT.

The V call is TRBV5-1, the J call TRBJ2-5, with 9 bases identical to TRBD1. The J call is doubtful: the DNA matches TRBJ2-7 better. CDR3 size: 14 residues. Germline-derived CDR1 and CDR2 are SGHRS and YFSETQ. The CDR3 nucleotides are TGCGCCAGCAGCTGGGACAGGGCGGGCTACGAGCAGTACTTC. Protein: CASSWDRAGYEQYF.

The chain is built from TRBV21-1 and TRBJ1-5; the table's D gene call, TRBD1, was not cross checked with the DNA. TRBV21-1 is listed as a pseudogene. This CDR3 is 16 amino acids long. Here the CDR3 reads CASSKPARGFSQPQHF. CDR3 coding DNA: TGTGCCAGCAGCAAACCGGCCAGGGGGTTCAGTCAGCCCCAGCATTTT.

V is TRBV7-2 and J is TRBJ2-7; D perhaps matches TRBD2 (6 bases). Germline assignment: CDR1 SGHTA and CDR2 FQGNSA. This CDR3 spans 14 amino acids. With 3 bases removed from V and 4 bases from J, the gap between germline ends came to 13 bases. CDR3 residues: CASSFPGLPYEQYF. CDR3 coding DNA: TGTGCCAGCAGCTTTCCGGGACTGCCTTACGAGCAGTACTTC.

The chain carries TRBV10-3 and TRBJ2-1; 9 bases agree with TRBD2. The length of the CDR3 is 16 residues. The V segment lost 2 bases and the J segment 2 bases; nucleotides outside the gene matches: 4. The germline V gene encodes CDR1 ENHRY and CDR2 SYGVKD. In DNA, the CDR3 is TGTGCCATCAGTGAGCCGCGGACTAGCGCCTACAATGAGCAGTTCTTC. Protein product: CAISEPRTSAYNEQFF.

The chain has TRBV7-9 and TRBJ2-2, with D possibly being TRBD1 (5 bases). The CDR3 covers 18 residues. Trimming left V 4 bases short and J 1 base short, with 19 bases between. Germline CDR1 and CDR2: SEHNR and FQNEAQ (reference sequence). CDR3 bases: TGTGCCAGCAGCTCCCCCCCGCCAATCAGGGAGAACACCGGGGAGCTGTTTTTT. Translation gives CASSSPPPIRENTGELFF.

This rearrangement joins TRBV7-6 to TRBJ2-1, with 9 bases aligning to TRBD2. The CDR3 loop spans 16 amino acids. Germline trimming cut 4 bases from V and 7 bases from J; bases unmatched to any gene: 11. Germline CDR1 reads SGHVS; CDR2 reads FNYEAQ. DNA for the CDR3: TGTGCCAGCAGCTCACCCCTTAGCGGGAGTAGAAATGAGCAGTTCTTC. This gives the protein CASSSPLSGSRNEQFF.

This clone was counted once. The chain is built from TRBV27 and TRBJ2-2; D may be TRBD2 (6 bases). Germline-derived CDR1 and CDR2 are MNHEY and SMNVEV (reference sequence). V was trimmed by 3 bases and J by 2 bases, leaving 22 bases between them. The CDR3 is 19 amino acids. CDR3 sequence: CASSFWSYWGDANTGELFF. The DNA of the CDR3 is TGTGCCAGCAGTTTTTGGTCGTATTGGGGGGATGCAAACACCGGGGAGCTGTTTTTT.

This chain uses TRBV14 with TRBJ2-7; 10 bases match TRBD2. CDR3 length: 18 amino acids. Trimming took 0 bases from V and 7 from J; bases not matched to a gene: 15. Per the germline V gene, CDR1 is SGHDN and CDR2 is FVKESK. The CDR3 reads CASSQDPGGSGRVEEQYF. CDR3 bases: TGTGCCAGCAGCCAAGATCCAGGGGGCAGCGGGAGGGTGGAAGAGCAGTACTTC.

V usage is TRBV7-3 and J usage is TRBJ2-1; TRBD2 agrees at 15 bases. The length of the CDR3 is 16 residues. Germline-derived CDR1 and CDR2 are SGHTA and FQGTGA. The V segment lost 5 bases and the J segment 15 bases; nucleotides outside the gene matches: 14. CDR3 bases: TGTGCCAGCAGCCAGGGACTAGCGGGGGGCTCAGTCAGTCTGTTCTTC. This gives the protein CASSQGLAGGSVSLFF.

This chain connects TRBV28 to TRBJ2-7, with D perhaps matching TRBD2 (5 bases). Trimming stripped 3 bases from V and 2 bases from J, with 14 bases between. This CDR3 is built from 15 residues. In germline, CDR1 is MDHEN, CDR2 SYDVKM. The CDR3 DNA reads TGTGCCAGCAGTTTTCCGAGAGGACTCACCTACGAGCAGTACTTC. Translating gives CASSFPRGLTYEQYF.

The chain is built from TRBV6-6 and TRBJ2-7; D possibly corresponds to TRBD2 (7 bases). V shed 2 bases and J shed 3 bases, with 14 bases lying between them. Germline CDR1 is MNHNY and CDR2 is SVGAGI (reference sequence). The CDR3 has 15 residues. DNA of the CDR3: TGTGCCAGCAGTTACGGGGGGGGCGGGGGCTACGAGCAGTACTTC. This codes for CASSYGGGGGYEQYF.

The rearrangement uses TRBV7-2 and TRBJ1-3, with 8 bases aligning to TRBD1. V trimming: 0 bases; J trimming: 4 bases; junction bases outside the gene matches: 8. There are 17 residues in the CDR3. Germline V gene sequence: CDR1 SGHTA, CDR2 FQGNSA. The CDR3 sequence: CASSLAPYQGAGNTIYF. The CDR3 DNA is TGTGCCAGCAGCTTAGCTCCCTACCAGGGGGCAGGAAACACCATATATTTT. The full variable domain, rest sourced from reference TRBV7-2 and TRBJ1-3, is GAGVSQSPSNKVTEKGKDVELRCDPISGHTALYWYRQSLGQGLEFLIYFQGNSAPDKSGLPSDRFSAERTGGSVSTLTIQRTQQEDSAVYLCASSLAPYQGAGNTIYFGEGSWLTVV.

This clone was observed a few times. J is TRBJ1-1 and V is TRBV29-1, with 8 bases matching TRBD1. CDR1 is SQVTM and CDR2 is ANQGSEA in the germline V gene. Trimming took 6 bases from V and 0 from J; bases not matched to a gene: 15. The CDR3 contains 17 residues. The CDR3 DNA sequence: TGCAGCGTGGAGACGGGACAGGCAGCCTACGTGAACACTGAAGCTTTCTTT. This sequence encodes CSVETGQAAYVNTEAFF.

J is TRBJ2-5 and V is TRBV5-4; D gene uncertain. The CDR3 contains 16 residues. CDR1 and CDR2 from the germline V gene are SGHNT and YYREEE (reference sequence). Deletions cut 4 bases from V and 0 bases from J, with 16 bases between. The CDR3 coding sequence is TGTGCCAGCAGCCCGCTAGGTGGCCATTACCAAGAGACCCAGTACTTC. It yields the protein CASSPLGGHYQETQYF.